This T cell receptor (beta chain) was sequenced for a study of chemoradiotherapy in HPV16-positive cancers. Study conclusions and caveats: Functional assays defining HPV-specific T cells used only a couple of HPV16-positive patients. During treatment, candidate HPV-specific clones and E7-related motifs expanded in tumor.

The V gene's germline CDR1 is MGHRA and CDR2 YSYEKL. CDR3 length: 12 residues. The V and J ends lost 4 bases and 5 bases respectively, with 8 bases between them. To note about this clone: The antigen remains unidentified.

Sequencing used immunoSEQ multiplex PCR; TCRdb keeps in-frame clones, though not all of them. Among about 5,900 clones, 73% were seen once, and the ten largest hold 9.5% to 13%. The chain links TRBV4-1 to TRBJ2-5; D gene ambiguous. This sample was obtained from a patient who underwent chemoradiotherapy. This sequence originates from a human donor with HPV-associated anogenital cancer. The CDR3 nucleotides read TGCGCCAGCAGCCGGCCTTTCGAGACCCAGTACTTC. Residues: CASSRPFETQYF.